This T cell receptor beta chain was captured in a study of regulatory T cells in long-lasting Graves disease. Time point here: newly diagnosed GD, antithyroid drugs for less than 3 months. Preparation of the TCR library used RNA extracted from PBMCs. Trimming shortened V by 1 base and J by 6 bases, and 13 bases separated the two germline ends. Germline V gene data show CDR1 as MGHRA and CDR2 as YSYEKL. The length of the CDR3 is 15 residues. This clonotype has ten or more counts. iRepertoire HTBI primers and Arm-PCR of CDR3 regions built TCR beta libraries. TCRdb itself ran the multiplex PCR reads through MiXCR, one entry per CDR3 protein. This sample has about 440,000 distinct CDR3 sequences, with 15% to 20% found just once. In addition, the sample was reused for a study of T cells in Graves' hyperthyroidism and ophthalmopathy.

The J gene is TRBJ1-5, the V gene TRBV4-1, with D unresolved. This sequence was found in a woman in her twenties or thirties with Graves disease. Sequences were derived from peripheral blood mononuclear cells (PBMCs), sampled at new diagnosis, from a patient treated with antithyroid drugs. Here the CDR3 reads CASSQVGRFSQPQHF. DNA for the CDR3: TGCGCCAGCAGCCAAGTAGGAAGGTTTAGTCAGCCCCAGCATTTT.